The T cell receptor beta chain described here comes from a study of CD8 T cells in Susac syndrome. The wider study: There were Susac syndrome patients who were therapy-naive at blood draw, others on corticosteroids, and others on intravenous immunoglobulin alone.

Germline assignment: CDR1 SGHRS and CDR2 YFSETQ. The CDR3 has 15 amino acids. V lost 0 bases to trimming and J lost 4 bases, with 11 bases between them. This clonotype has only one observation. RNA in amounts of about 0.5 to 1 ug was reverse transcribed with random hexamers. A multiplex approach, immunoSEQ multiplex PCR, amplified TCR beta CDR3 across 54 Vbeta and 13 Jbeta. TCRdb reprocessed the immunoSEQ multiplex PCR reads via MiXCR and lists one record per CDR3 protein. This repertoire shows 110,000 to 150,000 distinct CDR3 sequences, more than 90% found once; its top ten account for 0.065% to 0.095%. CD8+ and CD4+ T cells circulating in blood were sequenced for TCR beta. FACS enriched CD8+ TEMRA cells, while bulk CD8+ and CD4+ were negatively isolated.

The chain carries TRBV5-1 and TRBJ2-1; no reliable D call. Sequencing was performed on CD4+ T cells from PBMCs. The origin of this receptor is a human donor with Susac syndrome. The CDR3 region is CASSLEALDYNEQFF. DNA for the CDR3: TGCGCCAGCAGCTTGGAGGCGCTAGATTACAATGAGCAGTTCTTC.